Each of the 2 T cell receptor delta chains below was sequenced from the same sample in a study of gamma-delta chains in newborns, infants, children. TCRdb reprocessed the reads through CATT. This sample has thousands of delta-chain clones; approximately 0.98% occur once, and the top ten carry 24%. The sequenced material came from blood. The receptors here all came from a child who was a newborn, infant or young child, either healthy, febrile or measles-vaccinated (not recorded which).

For this clone: The TCRdb protein, from a much larger clone, departs from this DNA's translation at residue 9, likely by read error; the protein shown derives from the DNA. The rearrangement uses TRDV2 and TRDJ3, with TRDD3 as a possible D gene (6 bases). Germline V gene sequence: CDR1 GEAIGNYY, CDR2 EKD. Trimming shortened V by 2 bases and J by 0 bases, and 13 bases separated the two germline ends. The CDR3 contains 18 residues. CDR3 nucleotides: TGTGCCTGTGACAAGTTAGGATACAGCTCCTGGGACACCCGACAGATGTTTTTC. It is translated as CACDKLGYSSWDTRQMFF.

To note about this clone: Given a far larger clone just one base away, this is likely a sequencing read error. Other DNA sequences from this sample encode an identical CDR3 as well. The J gene is TRDJ3, the V gene TRDV2; 11 bases fit TRDD3. This CDR3 has 19 amino acids. The germline CDR1 and CDR2 sequences are GEAIGNYY and EKD. CDR3 sequence: CACDKVLGDSSWDTRQMFF. As DNA, the CDR3 is TGTGCTTGTGACAAAGTACTGGGGGATAGCTCCTGGGACACCCGACAGATGTTTTTC.